The clone carrying this T cell receptor beta chain was found many times. Antigen unknown. The CDR3 consists of 13 residues. The germline V gene has CDR1 KGHSH and CDR2 LQKENI. Trimming left V 3 bases short and J 4 bases short, with 9 bases between. The TCRbeta library incorporated unique molecular identifiers. TCRdb independently ran MiXCR on the PCR reads; one entry per CDR3 protein. The sample holds approximately 300,000 distinct CDR3 sequences; roughly a tenth are singletons and the top ten take less than 9%. This sample was taken from a study of T-cell reconstitution after alpha-beta-depleted transplantation in children. Study-level results: T-cell numbers and diversity one year post-transplant derived largely from freshly generated T cells. Several hundred expanded graft clones reportedly supplied alpha-beta T cells about two months after transplant.

Specimen: PBMCs, collected before TCRalphabeta/CD19-depleted stem cell transplant. The clonotype was recovered from a boy in the first two years of life with acute myeloid leukemia, due to receive a stem cell transplant. The rearrangement joins TRBV18 to TRBJ1-1, with D possibly matching TRBD1 (6 bases). The CDR3 nucleotides are TGTGCCAGCTCACCTACAGGGACCACTGAAGCTTTCTTT. It yields the protein CASSPTGTTEAFF.